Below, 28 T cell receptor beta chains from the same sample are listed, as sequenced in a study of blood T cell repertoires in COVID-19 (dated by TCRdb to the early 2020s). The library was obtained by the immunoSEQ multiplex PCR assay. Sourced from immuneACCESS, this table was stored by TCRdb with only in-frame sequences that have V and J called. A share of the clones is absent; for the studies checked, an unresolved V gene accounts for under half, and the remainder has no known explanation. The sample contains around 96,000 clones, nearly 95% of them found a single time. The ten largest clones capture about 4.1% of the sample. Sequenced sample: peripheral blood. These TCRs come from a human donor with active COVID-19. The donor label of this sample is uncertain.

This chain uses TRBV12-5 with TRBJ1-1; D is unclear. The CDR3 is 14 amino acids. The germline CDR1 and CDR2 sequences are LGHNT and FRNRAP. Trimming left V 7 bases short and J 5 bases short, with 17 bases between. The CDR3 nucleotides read TGTGCTAGTGCCACCCGATGGAGGGATACTGAAGCTTTCTTT. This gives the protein CASATRWRDTEAFF. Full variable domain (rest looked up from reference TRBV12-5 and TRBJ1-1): DARVTQTPRHKVTEMGQEVTMRCQPILGHNTVFWYRQTMMQGLELLAYFRNRAPLDDSGMPKDRFSAEMPDATLATLKIQPSEPRDSAVYFCASATRWRDTEAFFGQGTRLTVV.

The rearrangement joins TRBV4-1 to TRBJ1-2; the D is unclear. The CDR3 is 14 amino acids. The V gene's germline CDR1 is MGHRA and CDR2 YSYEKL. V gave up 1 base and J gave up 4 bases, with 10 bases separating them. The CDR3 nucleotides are TGCGCCAGCAGCCAAGCCACAGCCTTCTATGGCTACACCTTC. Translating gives CASSQATAFYGYTF.

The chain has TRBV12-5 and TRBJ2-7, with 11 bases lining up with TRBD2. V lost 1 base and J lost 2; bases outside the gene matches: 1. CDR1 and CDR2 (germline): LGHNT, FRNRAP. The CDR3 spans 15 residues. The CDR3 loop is CASGLGLAGTYEQYF. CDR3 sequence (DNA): TGTGCTAGTGGTTTGGGACTAGCGGGGACCTACGAGCAGTACTTC.

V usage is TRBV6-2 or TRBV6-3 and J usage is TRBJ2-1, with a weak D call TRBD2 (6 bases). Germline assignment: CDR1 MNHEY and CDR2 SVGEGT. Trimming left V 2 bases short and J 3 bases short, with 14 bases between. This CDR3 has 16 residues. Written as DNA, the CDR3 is TGTGCCAGCAGTTACCCCCTAGCGTCCGGCTACAATGAGCAGTTCTTC. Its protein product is CASSYPLASGYNEQFF.

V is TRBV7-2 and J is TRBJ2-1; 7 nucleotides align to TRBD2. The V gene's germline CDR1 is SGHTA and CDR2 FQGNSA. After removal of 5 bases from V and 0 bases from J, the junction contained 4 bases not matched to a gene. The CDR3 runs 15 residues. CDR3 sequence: CASSKTSISYNEQFF. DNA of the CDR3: TGTGCCAGCAGCAAGACTAGCATCTCCTACAATGAGCAGTTCTTC. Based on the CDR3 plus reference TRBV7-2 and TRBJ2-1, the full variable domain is GAGVSQSPSNKVTEKGKDVELRCDPISGHTALYWYRQSLGQGLEFLIYFQGNSAPDKSGLPSDRFSAERTGGSVSTLTIQRTQQEDSAVYLCASSKTSISYNEQFFGPGTRLTVL.

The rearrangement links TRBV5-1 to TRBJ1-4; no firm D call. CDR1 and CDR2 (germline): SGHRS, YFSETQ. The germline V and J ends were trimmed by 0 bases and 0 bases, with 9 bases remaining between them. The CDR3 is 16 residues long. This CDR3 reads CASSLGSVATNEKLFF. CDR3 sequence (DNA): TGCGCCAGCAGCTTGGGGTCAGTCGCAACTAATGAAAAACTGTTTTTT. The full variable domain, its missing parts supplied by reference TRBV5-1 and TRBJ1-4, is KAGVTQTPRYLIKTRGQQVTLSCSPISGHRSVSWYQQTPGQGLQFLFEYFSETQRNKGNFPGRFSGRQFSNSRSEMNVSTLELGDSALYLCASSLGSVATNEKLFFGSGTQLSVL.

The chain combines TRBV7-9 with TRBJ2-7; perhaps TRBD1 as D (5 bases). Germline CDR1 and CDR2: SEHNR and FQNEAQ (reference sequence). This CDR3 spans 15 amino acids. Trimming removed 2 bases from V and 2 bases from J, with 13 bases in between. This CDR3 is CASSLITGDAYEQYF. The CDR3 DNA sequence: TGTGCCAGCAGCTTAATAACAGGCGATGCCTACGAGCAGTACTTC. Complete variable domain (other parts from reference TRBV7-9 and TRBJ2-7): DTGVSQNPRHKITKRGQNVTFRCDPISEHNRLYWYRQTLGQGPEFLTYFQNEAQLEKSRLLSDRFSAERPKGSFSTLEIQRTEQGDSAMYLCASSLITGDAYEQYFGPGTRLTVT.

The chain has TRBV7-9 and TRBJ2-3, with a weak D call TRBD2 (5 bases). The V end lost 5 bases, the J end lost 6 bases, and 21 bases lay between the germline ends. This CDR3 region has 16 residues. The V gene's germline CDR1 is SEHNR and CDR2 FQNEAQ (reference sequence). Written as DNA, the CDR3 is TGTGCCAGCAGCCCCTCTAGCCTAGCCATATCCGATACGCAGTATTTT. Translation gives CASSPSSLAISDTQYF.

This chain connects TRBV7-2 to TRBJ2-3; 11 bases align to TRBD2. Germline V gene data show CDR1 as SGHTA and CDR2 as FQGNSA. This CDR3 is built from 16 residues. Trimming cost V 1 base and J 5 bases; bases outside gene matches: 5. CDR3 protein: CASSLGSGGAGDTQYF. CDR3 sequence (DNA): TGTGCCAGCAGCTTAGGTAGCGGGGGGGCCGGAGATACGCAGTATTTT.

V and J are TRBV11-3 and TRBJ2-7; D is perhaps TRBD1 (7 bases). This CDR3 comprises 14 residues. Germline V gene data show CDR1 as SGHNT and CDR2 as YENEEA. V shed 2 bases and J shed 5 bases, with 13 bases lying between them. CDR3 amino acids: CASSLSRGVHEQYF. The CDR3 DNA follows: TGTGCCAGCAGCTTATCCAGGGGGGTCCACGAGCAGTACTTC.

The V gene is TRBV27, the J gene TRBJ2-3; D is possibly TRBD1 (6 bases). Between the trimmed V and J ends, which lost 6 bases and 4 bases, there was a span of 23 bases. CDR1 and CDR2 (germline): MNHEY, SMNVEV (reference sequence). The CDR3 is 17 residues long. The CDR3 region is CASRSSRTGTRADTQYF. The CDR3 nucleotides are TGTGCCAGCAGATCATCCCGGACCGGGACACGGGCAGATACGCAGTATTTT.

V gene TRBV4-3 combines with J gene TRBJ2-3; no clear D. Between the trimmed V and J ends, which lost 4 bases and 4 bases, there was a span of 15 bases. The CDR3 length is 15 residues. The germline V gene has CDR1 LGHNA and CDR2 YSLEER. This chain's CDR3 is CASSPRLLAADTQYF. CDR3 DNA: TGCGCCAGCAGCCCCCGCCTGCTGGCGGCAGATACGCAGTATTTT.

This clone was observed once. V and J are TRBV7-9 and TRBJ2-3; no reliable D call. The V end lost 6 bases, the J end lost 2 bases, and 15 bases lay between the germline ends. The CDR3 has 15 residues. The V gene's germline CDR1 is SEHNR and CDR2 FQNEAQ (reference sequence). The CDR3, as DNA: TGTGCCAGCAGTTCCATGGGTCTAGACACAGATACGCAGTATTTT. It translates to CASSSMGLDTDTQYF.

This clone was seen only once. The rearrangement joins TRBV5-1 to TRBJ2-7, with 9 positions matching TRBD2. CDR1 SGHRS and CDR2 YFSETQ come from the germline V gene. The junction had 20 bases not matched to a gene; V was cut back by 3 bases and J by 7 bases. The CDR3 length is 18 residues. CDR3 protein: CASSSGRGREGISVEQYF. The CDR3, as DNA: TGCGCCAGCAGCTCGGGCCGTGGGCGGGAGGGGATATCGGTGGAGCAGTACTTC.

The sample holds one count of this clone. The CDR3 spells CASMSGNEQFF. The CDR3 DNA is TGCGCCAGCATGTCGGGGAATGAGCAGTTCTTC. The chain carries TRBV5-1 and TRBJ2-1; the D gene is possibly TRBD2 (5 bases). Trimming took 6 bases from V and 7 from J, leaving 8 bases between them. The CDR3 covers 11 residues. Germline V gene lookup returns CDR1 SGHRS and CDR2 YFSETQ. The whole variable domain, remainder taken from reference TRBV5-1 and TRBJ2-1, is KAGVTQTPRYLIKTRGQQVTLSCSPISGHRSVSWYQQTPGQGLQFLFEYFSETQRNKGNFPGRFSGRQFSNSRSEMNVSTLELGDSALYLCASMSGNEQFFGPGTRLTVL.

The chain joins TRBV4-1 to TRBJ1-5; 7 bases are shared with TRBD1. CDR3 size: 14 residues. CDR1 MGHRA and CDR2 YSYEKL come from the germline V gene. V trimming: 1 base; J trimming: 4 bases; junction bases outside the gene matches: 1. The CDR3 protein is CASSQGTGNQPQHF. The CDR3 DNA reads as TGCGCCAGCAGCCAAGGGACAGGAAATCAGCCCCAGCATTTT.

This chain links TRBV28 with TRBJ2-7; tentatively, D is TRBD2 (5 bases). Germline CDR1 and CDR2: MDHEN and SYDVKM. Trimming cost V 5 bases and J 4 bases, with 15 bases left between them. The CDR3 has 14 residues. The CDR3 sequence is CASSRLPGDYEQYF. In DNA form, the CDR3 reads TGTGCCAGCAGTCGACTTCCCGGGGATTACGAGCAGTACTTC.

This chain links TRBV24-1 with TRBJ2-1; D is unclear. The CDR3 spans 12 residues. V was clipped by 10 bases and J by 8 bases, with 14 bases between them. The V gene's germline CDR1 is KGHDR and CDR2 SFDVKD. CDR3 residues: CATAGFGYEQFF. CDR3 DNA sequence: TGTGCCACGGCAGGATTCGGTTATGAGCAGTTCTTC.

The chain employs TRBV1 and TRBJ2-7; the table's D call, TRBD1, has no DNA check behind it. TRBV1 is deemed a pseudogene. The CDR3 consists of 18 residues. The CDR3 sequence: CTSSRDRGLYSTSYEQYF. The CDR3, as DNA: TGCACCAGCAGTCGGGACAGGGGGCTTTATTCAACTTCCTACGAGCAGTACTTC.

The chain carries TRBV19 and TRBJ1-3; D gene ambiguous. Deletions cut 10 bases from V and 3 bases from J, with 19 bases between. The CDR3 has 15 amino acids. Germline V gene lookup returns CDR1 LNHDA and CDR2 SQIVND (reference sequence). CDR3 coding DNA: TGTGCCACCACTTCGAGTGGAGTCATTGGAAACACCATATATTTT. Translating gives CATTSSGVIGNTIYF.

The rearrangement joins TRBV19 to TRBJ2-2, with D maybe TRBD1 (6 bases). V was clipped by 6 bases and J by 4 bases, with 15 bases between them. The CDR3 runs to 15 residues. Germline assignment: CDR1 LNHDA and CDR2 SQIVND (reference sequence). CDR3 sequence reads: CASRRTELGTGELFF. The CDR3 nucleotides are TGTGCCAGTAGAAGGACAGAATTGGGCACCGGGGAGCTGTTTTTT.

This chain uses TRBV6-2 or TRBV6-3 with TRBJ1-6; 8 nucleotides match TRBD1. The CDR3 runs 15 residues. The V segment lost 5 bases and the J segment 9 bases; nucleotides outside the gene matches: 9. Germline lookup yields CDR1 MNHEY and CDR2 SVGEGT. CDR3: CASSPRTGTGSPLHF. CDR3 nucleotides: TGTGCCAGCAGTCCCAGGACAGGGACAGGTTCACCCCTCCACTTT.

The CDR3 DNA follows: TGTGCCAGCAGCCGGGGGACTAGCGGGAGGACCGGGGAGCTGTTTTTT. This sequence encodes CASSRGTSGRTGELFF. V is TRBV14 and J is TRBJ2-2; 15 bases fit TRBD2. The CDR3 is 16 residues long. Germline-derived CDR1 and CDR2 are SGHDN and FVKESK. J gave up 5 bases and V 4 bases, and 2 bases lay outside the gene matches.

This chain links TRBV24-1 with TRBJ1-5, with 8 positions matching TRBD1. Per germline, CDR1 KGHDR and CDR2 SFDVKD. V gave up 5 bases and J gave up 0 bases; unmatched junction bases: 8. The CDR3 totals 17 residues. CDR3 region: CATSGRTGNYSNQPQHF. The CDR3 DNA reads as TGTGCCACCAGTGGTCGGACAGGGAACTATAGCAATCAGCCCCAGCATTTT.

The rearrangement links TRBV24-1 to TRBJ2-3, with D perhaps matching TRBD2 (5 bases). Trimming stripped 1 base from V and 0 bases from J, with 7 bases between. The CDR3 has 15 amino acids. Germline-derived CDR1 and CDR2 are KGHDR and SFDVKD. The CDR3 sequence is CATSDFTGSTDTQYF. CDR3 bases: TGTGCCACCAGTGATTTTACGGGAAGCACAGATACGCAGTATTTT.

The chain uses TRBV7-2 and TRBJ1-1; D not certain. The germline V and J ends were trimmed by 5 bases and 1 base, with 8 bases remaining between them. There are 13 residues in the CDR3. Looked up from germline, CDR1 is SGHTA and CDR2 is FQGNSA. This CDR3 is CASSPGRNTEAFF. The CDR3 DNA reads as TGTGCCAGCAGCCCGGGAAGGAACACTGAAGCTTTCTTT.

The CDR3 loop reads CASIFSGRATDTQYF. DNA of the CDR3: TGTGCCAGCATCTTTAGCGGGAGGGCCACAGATACGCAGTATTTT. This chain uses TRBV28 with TRBJ2-3; TRBD2 matches 11 bases. Germline CDR1 is MDHEN and CDR2 is SYDVKM. Germline trimming cut 7 bases from V and 2 bases from J; bases unmatched to any gene: 5. The CDR3 contains 15 residues.

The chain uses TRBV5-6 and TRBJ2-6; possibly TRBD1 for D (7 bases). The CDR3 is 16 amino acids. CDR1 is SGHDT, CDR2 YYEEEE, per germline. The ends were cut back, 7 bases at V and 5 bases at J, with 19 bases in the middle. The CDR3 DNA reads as TGTGCCAGCCGGGAGACAGGGATGGGTTGGGCCAACGTCCTGACTTTC. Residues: CASRETGMGWANVLTF. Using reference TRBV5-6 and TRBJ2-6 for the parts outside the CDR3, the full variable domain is DAGVTQSPTHLIKTRGQQVTLRCSPKSGHDTVSWYQQALGQGPQFIFQYYEEEERQRGNFPDRFSGHQFPNYSSELNVNALLLGDSALYLCASRETGMGWANVLTFGAGSRLTVL.